This T cell receptor beta chain was profiled in a study of Graves' ophthalmopathy and Graves' hyperthyroidism. The CDR3 runs 16 residues. The V gene's germline CDR1 is MNHNY and CDR2 SVGAGI (reference sequence). Trimming removed 6 bases from V and 2 bases from J, with 19 bases in between. RNA transcripts served as template for amplifying TCR beta CDR3 sequences. The first-round RT-PCR employed HTBI primers together with the Qiagen OneStep RT-PCR kit. A multiplex PCR was then performed as the second round. MiXCR, run by TCRdb on the multiplex PCR reads, gives a single entry per CDR3 protein. The repertoire holds around 660,000 distinct CDR3 sequences, with about two fifths as singletons. Study conclusions and caveats: Blood contained most expanded thyroid clonotypes exceeding 0.001 frequency. Built on 13 signatures, a model told ophthalmopathy apart from stable hyperthyroidism with 85% to 90% sensitivity and approximately 81% specificity.

This clonotype was seen only a few times. Its antigen remains unidentified. Exclusion applied to patients with other autoimmune diseases, uncontrolled infections, pregnancy or lactation. Someone took the PBMCs out of around 10 ml of fresh peripheral blood. The sequence came from an adult man with Graves' ophthalmopathy. Sequencing input: peripheral blood. The chain combines TRBV6-6 with TRBJ1-2; D possibly corresponds to TRBD1 (6 bases). CDR3 region: CASSEKGVASNYGYTF. The CDR3 DNA sequence: TGTGCCAGCAGCGAAAAGGGGGTGGCCTCCAACTATGGCTACACCTTC.